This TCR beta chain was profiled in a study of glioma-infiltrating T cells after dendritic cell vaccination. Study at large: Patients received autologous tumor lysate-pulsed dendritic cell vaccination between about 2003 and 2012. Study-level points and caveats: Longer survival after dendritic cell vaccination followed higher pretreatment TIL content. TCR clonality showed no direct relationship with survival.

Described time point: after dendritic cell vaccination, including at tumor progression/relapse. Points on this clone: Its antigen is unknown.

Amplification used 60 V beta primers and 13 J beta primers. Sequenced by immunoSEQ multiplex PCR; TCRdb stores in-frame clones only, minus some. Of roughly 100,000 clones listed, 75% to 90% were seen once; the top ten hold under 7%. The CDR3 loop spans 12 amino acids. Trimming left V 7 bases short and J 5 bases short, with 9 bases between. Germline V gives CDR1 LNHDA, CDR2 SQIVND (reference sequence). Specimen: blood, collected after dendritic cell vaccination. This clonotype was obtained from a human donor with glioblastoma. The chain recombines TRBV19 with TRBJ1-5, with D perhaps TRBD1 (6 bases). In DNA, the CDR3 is TGTGCCAGTACTAGGGGGTATCAGCCCCAGCATTTT. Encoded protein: CASTRGYQPQHF.